Listed below are T cell receptor beta chains from one sample, sequenced in a study of T cell changes during pregnancy in multiple sclerosis. The repertoire was sequenced with immunoSEQ multiplex PCR; TCRdb's copy has only in-frame clones and lacks some. Seen here are fewer than 60,000 clones, about 90% observed once, and the top ten hold nearly 0.4%. The input for sequencing was CD4+ T cells from peripheral blood mononuclear cells, taken after pregnancy. These receptors were collected from a female donor with multiple sclerosis, enrolled in a pregnancy study. Each CDR3 is given with its conserved first and last residue. The D gene is left open where the match is weak. Expanded clones get a size class; other rows say once, few or many, or leave the size out.

NA,TRBV6-5,NA,TRBJ1-4,CASRTGGNEKLFF,TGTGCCAGCAGAACCGGGGGAAATGAAAAACTGTTTTTT
NA,TRBV6-5,NA,TRBJ1-1,CASSLGRNTEAFF,TGTGCCAGCAGTTTGGGGCGGAACACTGAAGCTTTCTTT
TRBD2,TRBV19,NA,TRBJ2-3,CASRKEREFIDTQYF,TGTGCCAGTAGAAAGGAGCGGGAGTTCATAGATACGCAGTATTTT
TRBD1,TRBV19,NA,TRBJ1-5,CASSAPQGTGAGQPQHF,TGTGCCAGTAGTGCCCCTCAGGGGACAGGGGCGGGTCAGCCCCAGCATTTT
TRBD1,TRBV27,NA,TRBJ1-1,CASSLRGLAEAFF,TGTGCCAGCAGTTTAAGGGGGCTAGCTGAAGCTTTCTTT
NA,TRBV6-1,NA,TRBJ1-2,CASSEAPGGNRGYTF,TGTGCCAGCAGTGAAGCCCCCGGGGGGAATCGCGGCTACACCTTC
NA,TRBV11-1,NA,TRBJ2-3,CASSRPARSTDTQYF,TGTGCCAGCAGCCGCCCGGCTAGGAGCACAGATACGCAGTATTTT
NA,TRBV2,once,TRBJ1-4,CASSEAGMGHPNEKLFF,TGTGCCAGCAGTGAAGCAGGGATGGGACACCCTAATGAAAAACTGTTTTTT
NA,TRBV19,NA,TRBJ2-3,CASSRAGLADTQYF,TGTGCCAGTAGTAGGGCGGGATTGGCAGATACGCAGTATTTT
TRBD1,TRBV14,NA,TRBJ1-1,CASSQDLARGTEAFF,TGTGCCAGCAGCCAAGATTTGGCCAGGGGGACTGAAGCTTTCTTT
NA,TRBV5-1,NA,TRBJ2-1,CASSFGNSYNEQFF,TGCGCCAGCAGCTTCGGGAACTCCTACAATGAGCAGTTCTTC
NA,TRBV7-3,NA,TRBJ1-1,CASSLTVNTEAFF,TGTGCCAGCAGCTTAACCGTGAACACTGAAGCTTTCTTT
TRBD1,TRBV5-4,NA,TRBJ1-1,CASSPGQDYTEAFF,TGTGCCAGCAGCCCGGGACAGGACTACACTGAAGCTTTCTTT
TRBD2,TRBV5-4,NA,TRBJ2-3,CASSQIAGEGDTQYF,TGTGCCAGCAGCCAAATAGCGGGAGAGGGAGATACGCAGTATTTT
NA,TRBV6-5,NA,TRBJ2-2,CASSRDRITGGELFF,TGTGCCAGCAGCCGAGATAGAATTACAGGCGGGGAGCTGTTTTTT
TRBD2,TRBV15,NA,TRBJ2-1,CATSRGHGGGKSRNEQFF,TGTGCCACCAGCAGAGGGCATGGGGGGGGAAAATCGAGGAATGAGCAGTTCTTC
NA,TRBV6-5,NA,TRBJ2-6,CASSSAWGAGANVLTF,TGTGCCAGCAGTTCTGCTTGGGGGGCTGGGGCCAACGTCCTGACTTTC
TRBD1,TRBV6-1,NA,TRBJ1-2,CASSDWDRGGYGYTF,TGTGCCAGCAGTGATTGGGACAGGGGGGGATATGGCTACACCTTC
NA,TRBV6-1,NA,TRBJ2-7,CALGTGSYEQYF,TGTGCCCTTGGAACAGGGAGTTACGAGCAGTACTTC